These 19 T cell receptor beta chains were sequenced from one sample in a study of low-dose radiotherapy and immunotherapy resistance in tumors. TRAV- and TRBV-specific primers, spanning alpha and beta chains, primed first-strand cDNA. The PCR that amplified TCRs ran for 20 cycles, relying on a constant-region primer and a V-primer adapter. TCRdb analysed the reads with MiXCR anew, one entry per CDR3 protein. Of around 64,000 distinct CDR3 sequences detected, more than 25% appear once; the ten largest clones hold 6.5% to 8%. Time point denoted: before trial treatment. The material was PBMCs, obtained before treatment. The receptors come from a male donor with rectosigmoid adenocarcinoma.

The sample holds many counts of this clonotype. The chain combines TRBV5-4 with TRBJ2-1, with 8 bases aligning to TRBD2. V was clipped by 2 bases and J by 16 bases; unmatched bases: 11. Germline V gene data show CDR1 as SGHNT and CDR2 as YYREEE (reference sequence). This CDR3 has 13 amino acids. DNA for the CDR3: TGTGCCAGCAGCTTACGCGGGGGGATAATTGCTTTCTTC. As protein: CASSLRGGIIAFF.

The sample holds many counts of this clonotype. This CDR3 is CSVAPQGAGNTIYF. The CDR3 DNA reads TGCAGCGTCGCACCCCAGGGTGCTGGAAACACCATATATTTT. The V call is TRBV29-1, the J call TRBJ1-3, with D possibly TRBD1 on 5 matching bases. Germline V gene sequence: CDR1 SQVTM, CDR2 ANQGSEA. Deletions cut 6 bases from V and 2 bases from J, with 14 bases between. The CDR3 length is 14 residues.

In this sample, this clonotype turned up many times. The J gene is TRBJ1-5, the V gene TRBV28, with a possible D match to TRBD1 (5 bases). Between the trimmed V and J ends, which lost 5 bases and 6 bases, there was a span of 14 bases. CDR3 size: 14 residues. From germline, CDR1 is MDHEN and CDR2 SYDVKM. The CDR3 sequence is CASSPGHPTQPQHF. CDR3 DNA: TGTGCCAGCAGTCCCGGACACCCTACTCAGCCCCAGCATTTT. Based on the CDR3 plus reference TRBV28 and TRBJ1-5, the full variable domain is DVKVTQSSRYLVKRTGEKVFLECVQDMDHENMFWYRQDPGLGLRLIYFSYDVKMKEKGDIPEGYSVSREKKERFSLILESASTNQTSMYLCASSPGHPTQPQHFGDGTRLSIL.

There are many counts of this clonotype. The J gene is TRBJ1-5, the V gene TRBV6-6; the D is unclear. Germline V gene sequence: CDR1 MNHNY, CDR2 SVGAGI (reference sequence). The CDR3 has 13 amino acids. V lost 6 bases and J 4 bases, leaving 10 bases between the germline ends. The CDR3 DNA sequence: TGTGCCAGCAGGTACCAGGAGAATCAGCCCCAGCATTTT. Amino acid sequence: CASRYQENQPQHF.

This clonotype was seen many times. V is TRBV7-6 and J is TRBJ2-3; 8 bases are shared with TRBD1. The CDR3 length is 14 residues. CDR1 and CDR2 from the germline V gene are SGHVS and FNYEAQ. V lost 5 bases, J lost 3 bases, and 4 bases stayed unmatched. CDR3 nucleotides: TGTGCCAGCAGCACCGGACAGGGAACAGATACGCAGTATTTT. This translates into CASSTGQGTDTQYF.

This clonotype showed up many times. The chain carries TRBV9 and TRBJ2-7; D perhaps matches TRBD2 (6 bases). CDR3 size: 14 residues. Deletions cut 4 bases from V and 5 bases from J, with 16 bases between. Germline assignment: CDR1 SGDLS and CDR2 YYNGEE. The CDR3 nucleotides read TGTGCCAGCAGCTCCGGGTCATCGGGGGACGAGCAGTACTTC. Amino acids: CASSSGSSGDEQYF.

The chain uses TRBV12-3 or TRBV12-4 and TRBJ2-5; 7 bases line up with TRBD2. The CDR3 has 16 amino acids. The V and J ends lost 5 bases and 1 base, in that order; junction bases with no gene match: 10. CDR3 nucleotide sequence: TGTGCCAGCAGTCCCAGTGGGGCGGGGGTCCAAGAGACCCAGTACTTC. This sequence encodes CASSPSGAGVQETQYF.

The CDR3 DNA follows: TGTGCCAGCAGCTTACCCCTCTATCGGGGTAGCAACACCGGGGAGCTGTTTTTT. Translation gives CASSLPLYRGSNTGELFF. The chain employs TRBV7-9 and TRBJ2-2; maybe TRBD2 (5 bases). V shed 2 bases and J shed 2 bases, with 18 bases lying between them. Germline CDR1 reads SEHNR; CDR2 reads FQNEAQ (reference sequence). The CDR3 runs to 18 residues.

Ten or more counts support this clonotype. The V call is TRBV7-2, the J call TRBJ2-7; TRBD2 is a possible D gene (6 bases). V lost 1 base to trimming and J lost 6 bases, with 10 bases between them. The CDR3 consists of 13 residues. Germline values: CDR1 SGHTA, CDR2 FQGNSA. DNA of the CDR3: TGTGCCAGCAGCTTAGAGAGGGGAGGCGAGCAGTACTTC. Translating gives CASSLERGGEQYF.

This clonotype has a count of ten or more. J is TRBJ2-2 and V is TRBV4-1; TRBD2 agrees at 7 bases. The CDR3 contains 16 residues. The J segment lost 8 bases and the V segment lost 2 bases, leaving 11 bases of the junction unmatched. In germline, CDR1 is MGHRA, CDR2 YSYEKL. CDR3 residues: CASSQSMAGAPGELFF. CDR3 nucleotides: TGCGCCAGCAGCCAATCAATGGCGGGAGCTCCGGGGGAGCTGTTTTTT.

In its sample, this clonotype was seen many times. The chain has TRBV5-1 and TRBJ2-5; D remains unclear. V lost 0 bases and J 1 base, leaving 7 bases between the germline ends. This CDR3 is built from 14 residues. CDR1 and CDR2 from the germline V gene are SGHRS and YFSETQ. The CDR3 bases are TGCGCCAGCAGCTTGGCGCCAGCCCAAGAGACCCAGTACTTC. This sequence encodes CASSLAPAQETQYF. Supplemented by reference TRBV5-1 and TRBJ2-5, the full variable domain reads KAGVTQTPRYLIKTRGQQVTLSCSPISGHRSVSWYQQTPGQGLQFLFEYFSETQRNKGNFPGRFSGRQFSNSRSEMNVSTLELGDSALYLCASSLAPAQETQYFGPGTRLLVL.

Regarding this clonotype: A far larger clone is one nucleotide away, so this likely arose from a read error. CDR3: CASSSRDSSYNEQYF. In DNA form, the CDR3 reads TGTGCCAGCAGTTCCCGGGACAGTTCCTACAATGAGCAGTACTTC. The chain links TRBV6-6 to TRBJ2-7, with 7 bases that match TRBD1. The CDR3 totals 15 residues. V dropped 4 bases and J dropped 7; count of bases not matched to a gene: 13. Per germline, CDR1 MNHNY and CDR2 SVGAGI (reference sequence).

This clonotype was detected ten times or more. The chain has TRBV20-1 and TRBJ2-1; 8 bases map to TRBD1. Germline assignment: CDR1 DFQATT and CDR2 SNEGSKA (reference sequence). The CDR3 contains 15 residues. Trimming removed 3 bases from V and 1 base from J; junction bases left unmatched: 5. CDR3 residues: CSARVQGASYNEQFF. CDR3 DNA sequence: TGCAGTGCTAGGGTGCAGGGGGCGTCCTACAATGAGCAGTTCTTC.

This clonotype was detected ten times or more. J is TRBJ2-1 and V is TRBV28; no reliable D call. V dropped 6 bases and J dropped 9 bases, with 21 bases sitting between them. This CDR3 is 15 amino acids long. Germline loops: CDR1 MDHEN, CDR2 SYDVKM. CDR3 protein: CASSHAAGVIGEQFF. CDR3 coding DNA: TGTGCCAGCAGCCACGCCGCTGGGGTTATCGGTGAGCAGTTCTTC.

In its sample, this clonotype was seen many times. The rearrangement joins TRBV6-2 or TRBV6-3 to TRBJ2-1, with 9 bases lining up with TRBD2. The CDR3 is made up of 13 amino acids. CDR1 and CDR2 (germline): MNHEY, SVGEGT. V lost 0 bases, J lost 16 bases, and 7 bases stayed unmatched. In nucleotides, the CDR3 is TGTGCCAGCAGTTACTCGTCTAGCGGGGTTCTCTTCTTC. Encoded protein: CASSYSSSGVLFF.

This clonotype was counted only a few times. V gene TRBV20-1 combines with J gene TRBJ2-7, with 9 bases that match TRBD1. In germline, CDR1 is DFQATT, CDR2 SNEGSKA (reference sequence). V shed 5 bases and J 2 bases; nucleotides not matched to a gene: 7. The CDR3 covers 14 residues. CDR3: CSARGQGSAYEQYF. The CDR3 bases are TGCAGTGCTCGCGGACAGGGGTCGGCCTACGAGCAGTACTTC.

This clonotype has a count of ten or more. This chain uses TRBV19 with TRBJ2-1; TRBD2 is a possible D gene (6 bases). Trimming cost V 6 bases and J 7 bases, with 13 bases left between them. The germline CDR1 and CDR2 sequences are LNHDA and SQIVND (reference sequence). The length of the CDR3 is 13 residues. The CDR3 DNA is TGTGCCAGTAGCAGGACTACCTCAAATGAGCAGTTCTTC. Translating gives CASSRTTSNEQFF.

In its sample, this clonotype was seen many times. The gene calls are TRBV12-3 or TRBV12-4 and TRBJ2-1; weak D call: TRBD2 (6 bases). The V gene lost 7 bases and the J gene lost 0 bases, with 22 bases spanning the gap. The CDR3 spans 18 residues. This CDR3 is CASNLTGRDWGSYNEQFF. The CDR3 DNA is TGTGCCAGCAACCTCACGGGGCGGGACTGGGGCTCCTACAATGAGCAGTTCTTC.

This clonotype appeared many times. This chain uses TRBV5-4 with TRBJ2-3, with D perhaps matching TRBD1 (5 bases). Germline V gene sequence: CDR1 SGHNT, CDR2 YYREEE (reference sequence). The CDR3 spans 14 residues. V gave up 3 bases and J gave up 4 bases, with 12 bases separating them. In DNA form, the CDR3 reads TGTGCCAGCAGCTCTGACAGTTCCCCAGATACGCAGTATTTT. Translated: CASSSDSSPDTQYF.